This T cell receptor (beta chain) was sequenced during a study of T-cell reconstitution after alpha-beta-depleted transplantation in children. Whole-study findings and limits: Hyperexpanded clones declined; after one year, newly produced T cells mostly supplied diversity. Reports say that about two months after transplant, the alpha-beta T cells came out of several hundred graft clones that had expanded. From surviving recipient T cells and thymic progenitors came the high day-60 TCRbeta diversity observed in some patients.

This clonotype was recorded many times. Its specificity is not known. Using unique molecular identifiers, the investigators prepared the TCRbeta library. Each CDR3 protein gets one entry after TCRdb re-called the PCR reads with MiXCR. The table lists some 300,000 distinct CDR3 sequences, approximately 7.3% of them singletons. The sequence was obtained from a female patient between 2 and 10 years old who had a stem cell transplant for Fanconi anemia, so the T cells may come from the graft donor. Sample: peripheral blood, taken 360 days after TCRalphabeta/CD19-depleted stem cell transplant.

CDR3 coding DNA: TGTGCCAGCAGCGTAGGAGTACAGCCATACGAGCAGTACTTC. Its protein product is CASSVGVQPYEQYF. The chain employs TRBV9 and TRBJ2-7; D gene unclear. CDR1 is SGDLS, CDR2 YYNGEE, per germline. The CDR3 runs to 14 residues. The ends were cut back, 0 bases at V and 4 bases at J, with 11 bases in the middle. Supplemented by reference TRBV9 and TRBJ2-7, the full variable domain reads DSGVTQTPKHLITATGQRVTLRCSPRSGDLSVYWYQQSLDQGLQFLIQYYNGEERAKGNILERFSAQQFPDLHSELNLSSLELGDSALYFCASSVGVQPYEQYFGPGTRLTVT.